This entry describes one TCR beta chain. The data derive from a study of patients and donors after allogeneic stem cell transplantation. TCRdb reprocessed the RT-PCR reads via MiXCR and lists one record per CDR3 protein. Found here are some 960,000 distinct CDR3 sequences, roughly 18% of them singletons; the top ten hold 6%. This CDR3 has 15 amino acids. The V end lost 2 bases, the J end lost 4 bases, and 13 bases lay between the germline ends. CDR1 is MNHEY, CDR2 SVGAGI, per germline. This chain joins TRBV6-5 and TRBJ2-3; either TRBD1 or TRBD2 may fit D (5 bases each). The specimen sequenced was blood, either unsorted or a sorted T cell fraction (not recorded which). This TCR was recovered from a human donor who was either an allogeneic HSCT recipient or a stem cell or donor lymphocyte infusion donor (not recorded which). It is not recorded whose cells these are; they may come from a transplant donor. The CDR3 DNA reads TGTGCCAGCAGTTACGGGCAGGGCGGGTCAGATACGCAGTATTTT. It codes for CASSYGQGGSDTQYF.